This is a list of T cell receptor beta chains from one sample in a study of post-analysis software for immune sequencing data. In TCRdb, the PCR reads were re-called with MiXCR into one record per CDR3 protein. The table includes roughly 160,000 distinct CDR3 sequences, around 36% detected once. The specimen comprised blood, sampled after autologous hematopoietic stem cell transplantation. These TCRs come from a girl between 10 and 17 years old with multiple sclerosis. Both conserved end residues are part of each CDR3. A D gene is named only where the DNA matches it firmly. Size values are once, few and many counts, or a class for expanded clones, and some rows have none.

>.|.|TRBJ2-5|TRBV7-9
TGTGCCAGCAAAGGGGGGAGACCCCAAGAGACCCAGTACTTC
CASKGGRPQETQYF
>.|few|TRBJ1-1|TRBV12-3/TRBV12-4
TGTGCCAGTCGACTACGGCAGAAAAACGCTGAAGCTTTCTTT
CASRLRQKNAEAFF
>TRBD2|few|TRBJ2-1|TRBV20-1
TGCAGTGCTGAACCGGGACTAGCGGGAATGAGCTCCTACAATGAGCAGTTCTTC
CSAEPGLAGMSSYNEQFF
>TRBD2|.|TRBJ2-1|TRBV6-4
TGTGCCAGCAGTGGGTCCACTAGCGGGAGCAGTGAGCAGTTCTTC
CASSGSTSGSSEQFF
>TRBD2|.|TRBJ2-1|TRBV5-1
TGCGCCAGCAGCTGGGGGGGGGGACCCTACAATGAGCAGGTCTTC
CASSWGGGPYNEQVF
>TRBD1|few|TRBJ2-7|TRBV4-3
TGCGCCAGCAGCCGGGGACCGGGACAGGGTATTTACGAGCAGTACTTC
CASSRGPGQGIYEQYF
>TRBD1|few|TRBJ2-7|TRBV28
TGTGCCAGCAGCCATACAGGGACAGTTCTTTACGAGCAGTACTTC
CASSHTGTVLYEQYF
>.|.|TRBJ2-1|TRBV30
TGTGCCTGGAAGGGGGGCGGCCAAGAGACCCAGTTCTTC
CAWKGGGQETQFF
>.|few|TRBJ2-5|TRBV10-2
TGCGCCAGCAGAGGAGGTGACCGGGAGACCCAGTACTTC
CASRGGDRETQYF
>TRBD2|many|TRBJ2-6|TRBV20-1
TGCAGTGCAAACTCCGGGACTAGCGGCCAGAAGTATGGGGCCAACGTCCTGACTTTC
CSANSGTSGQKYGANVLTF
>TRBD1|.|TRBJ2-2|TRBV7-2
TGTGCCAGCAGCAGGGACAGGGGGCTAAACGGGGAGCTGTTTTTT
CASSRDRGLNGELFF
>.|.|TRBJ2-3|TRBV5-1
TGCGCCAGCAGCTTGGAGAACATTACGCGCACAGATACGCAGTATTTT
CASSLENITRTDTQYF
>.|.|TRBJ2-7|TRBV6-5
TGTGCCAGCAGTCCACTAGCAGAAGGCTACGAGCAGTACTTC
CASSPLAEGYEQYF
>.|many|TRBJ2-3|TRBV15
TGTGCCACCAGCCGATCCCTCAGGGGAGATACGCAGTATTTT
CATSRSLRGDTQYF
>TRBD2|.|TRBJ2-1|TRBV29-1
TGCAGCGTTGAAGGACTAGCGGCCCCCCACAATGAGCAGTTCTTC
CSVEGLAAPHNEQFF
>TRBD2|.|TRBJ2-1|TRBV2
TGTGCCGGCGGGGTAGCGGGAGGGCCGGTCAATGAGCAGTTCTTC
CAGGVAGGPVNEQFF
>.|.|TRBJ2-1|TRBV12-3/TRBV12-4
TGTGCCAGCAGTTTGTCAGGGACCTACGAGCAGTTCTTC
CASSLSGTYEQFF
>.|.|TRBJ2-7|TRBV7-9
TGTGCCAGCAGTGAAGGGGTTCGGGGACTCTCCTACGAGCAGTACTTC
CASSEGVRGLSYEQYF
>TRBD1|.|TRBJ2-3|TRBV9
TGTGCCAGCAGCGTAGGGACAGGGGAAAGAGCAGATACGCAGTATTTT
CASSVGTGERADTQYF
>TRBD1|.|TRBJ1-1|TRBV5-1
TGCGCCAGCAGCCCCAGGGGGGAGGAGAACACTGAAGCTTTCTTT
CASSPRGEENTEAFF
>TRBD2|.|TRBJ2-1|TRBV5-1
TGCGCCAGCAGCCCAGGACTAGCGACTTACAATGAGCAGTTCTTC
CASSPGLATYNEQFF
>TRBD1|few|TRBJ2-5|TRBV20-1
TGCAGTGCTAAAACAGGGGTCGGGACCCAGTACTTC
CSAKTGVGTQYF
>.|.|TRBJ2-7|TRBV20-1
TGCAGTGCTAAGGGGGGGAGGTCCTACGAGCAGTACTTC
CSAKGGRSYEQYF
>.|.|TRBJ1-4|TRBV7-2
TGTGCCAGCAGGCCGGGACCTAATGAAAAACTGTTTTTT
CASRPGPNEKLFF
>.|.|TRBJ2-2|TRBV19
TGTGCCAGTAGTCTCACACTTAACACCGGGGAGCTGTTTTTT
CASSLTLNTGELFF
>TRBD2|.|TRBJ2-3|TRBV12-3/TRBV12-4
TGTGCCAGCAGATTCCAAGCGGGGGCTAGCACAGATACGCAGTATTTT
CASRFQAGASTDTQYF
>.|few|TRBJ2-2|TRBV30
TGTGCCTGGAGATCCGCCCCGAACACCGGGGAGCTGTTTTTT
CAWRSAPNTGELFF
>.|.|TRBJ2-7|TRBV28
TGTGCCAGCAGTTTATCCCTCGGGGGCCTTTCCTACGAGCAGTACTTC
CASSLSLGGLSYEQYF
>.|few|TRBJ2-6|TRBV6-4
TGTGCCAGCAGTGACAGCGGCTCTGGGGCCAACGTCCTGACTTTC
CASSDSGSGANVLTF
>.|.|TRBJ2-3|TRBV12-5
TGTGCTAGTGGTTTCCCCGTGGATACGCAGTATTTT
CASGFPVDTQYF
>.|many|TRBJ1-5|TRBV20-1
TGCAGTGCTCCTCCCCAGGGGCTTCTTCAGCCCCAGCATTTT
CSAPPQGLLQPQHF
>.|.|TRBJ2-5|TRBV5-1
TGCGCCGGCAGCAACCCGACAGGCGTTCAAGAGACCCAGTACTTC
CAGSNPTGVQETQYF
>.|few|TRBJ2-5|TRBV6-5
TGTGCCAGCGCCCTCGGACTACTTCAAGAGACCCAGTACTTC
CASALGLLQETQYF
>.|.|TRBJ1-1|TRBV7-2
TGTGCCAGCAGCTTAGGAGTCCCCTACGGGGCTTTCTTT
CASSLGVPYGAFF
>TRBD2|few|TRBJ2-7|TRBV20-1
TGCAGTGCCGCACTAGCGACTGACTACGAGCAGTACTTC
CSAALATDYEQYF
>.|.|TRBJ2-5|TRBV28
TGTGCCAGCGGCGGGACTCTTAGGGGAGAGACCCAGTACTTC
CASGGTLRGETQYF
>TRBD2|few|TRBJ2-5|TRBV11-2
TGTGCCAGCAGCGGGCTCGGACTAGATCTAGAGACCCAGTACTTC
CASSGLGLDLETQYF
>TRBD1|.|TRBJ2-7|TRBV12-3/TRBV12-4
TGTGCCAGCAGTTCAGGGGGCGCAGCCTACGAGCAGTACTTC
CASSSGGAAYEQYF
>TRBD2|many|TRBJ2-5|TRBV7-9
TGTGCCAGCAGCTTAGTCCCCGGACTAGCGGGACAAGAGACCCAGTACTTC
CASSLVPGLAGQETQYF
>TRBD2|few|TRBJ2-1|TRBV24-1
TGTGCCACCAGTACTAGCGGGGCGAGCTCCTACAATGAGCAGTTCTTC
CATSTSGASSYNEQFF
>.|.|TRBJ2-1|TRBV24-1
TGTGCCACCAGTGATTTGAGGAGTGAGCAGTTCTTC
CATSDLRSEQFF
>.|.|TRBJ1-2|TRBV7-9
TGTGCCAGCAGCCCAACTCCGGGGCCCCTGGGGGGTGGCTACACCTTC
CASSPTPGPLGGGYTF
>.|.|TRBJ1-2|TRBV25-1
TGTGCCAGCGCGATAGGGGATCACTATGGCTACACCTTC
CASAIGDHYGYTF
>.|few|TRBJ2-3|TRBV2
TGTGCCAGCAGTGAACTAGCCACCACAGATACGCAGTATTTT
CASSELATTDTQYF
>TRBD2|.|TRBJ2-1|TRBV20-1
TGCAGTGCTAGAGATCCCGGCGGGAGGTTGACCTACAATGAGCAGTTCTTC
CSARDPGGRLTYNEQFF
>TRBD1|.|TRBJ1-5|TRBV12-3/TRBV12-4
TGTGCCAGCAGTCAAGGACAGGGTGAGGGGGACCAGCATTTT
CASSQGQGEGDQHF
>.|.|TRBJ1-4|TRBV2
TGTGCCAGCAGTGAAGGGGGGCTCCAGTTTTTT
CASSEGGLQFF
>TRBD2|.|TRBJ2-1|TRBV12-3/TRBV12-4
TGTGCCAGCAACCCCGGGACTAGCGGGAGAGTTGAGCAGTTCTTC
CASNPGTSGRVEQFF
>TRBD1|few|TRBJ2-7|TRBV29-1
TGCAGCGTTGAAAGCCAGGGGGCGGATTACGAGCAGTACTTC
CSVESQGADYEQYF
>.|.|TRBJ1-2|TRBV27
TGTGCCAGCAGTCCGGTGGATCCTAACTATGGCTACACCTTC
CASSPVDPNYGYTF
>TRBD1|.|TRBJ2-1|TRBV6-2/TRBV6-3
TGTGCCAACAGTCCCGGGACAGGGATACACAATGAGCAGTTCTTC
CANSPGTGIHNEQFF
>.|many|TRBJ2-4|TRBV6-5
TGTGCCAGCAGATCCCCGAGGACAGCCAAAAACATTCAGTACTTC
CASRSPRTAKNIQYF
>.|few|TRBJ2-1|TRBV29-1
TGCAGCGATATCGGGAGTGATTCCCACAATGAGCAGTTCTTC
CSDIGSDSHNEQFF
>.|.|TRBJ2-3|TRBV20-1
TGCAGTGCTAGAGCGGAGGCGGGCGGTACAGATACGCAGTATTTT
CSARAEAGGTDTQYF
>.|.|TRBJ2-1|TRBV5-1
TGCGCCAGCAGCTTGTCTAGCGCAGCGCACAATGAGCAGTTCTTC
CASSLSSAAHNEQFF
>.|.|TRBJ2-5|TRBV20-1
TGCAGTGCCCGGGACTCAGAGACCCAGTACTTC
CSARDSETQYF
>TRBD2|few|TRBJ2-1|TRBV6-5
TGTGCCAGCAGTTTCCAGTGGCTAGCGGGACTCAATGAGCAGTTCTTC
CASSFQWLAGLNEQFF